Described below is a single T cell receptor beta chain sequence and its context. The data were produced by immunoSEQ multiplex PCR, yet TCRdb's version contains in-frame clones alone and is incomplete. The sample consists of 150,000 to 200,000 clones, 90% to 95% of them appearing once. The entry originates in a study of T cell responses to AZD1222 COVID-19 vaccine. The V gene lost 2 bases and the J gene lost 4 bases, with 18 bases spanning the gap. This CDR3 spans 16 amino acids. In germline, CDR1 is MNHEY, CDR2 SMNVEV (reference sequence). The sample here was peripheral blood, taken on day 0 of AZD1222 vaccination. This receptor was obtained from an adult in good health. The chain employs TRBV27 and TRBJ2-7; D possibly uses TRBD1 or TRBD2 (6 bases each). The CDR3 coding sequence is TGTGCCAGCAGTTTAACCCCGACAGGCGGGAAATACGAGCAGTACTTC. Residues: CASSLTPTGGKYEQYF.